The entry that follows covers one T cell receptor beta chain sequence. These data originate in a study of blood T cell repertoires in COVID-19. The protocol was immunoSEQ multiplex PCR, while the TCRdb copy is restricted to in-frame clones and leaves out a portion. The table lists some 290,000 clones, about 90% of them singletons, with under 1.1% in the top ten. The CDR3 has 18 residues. Germline CDR1 is MNHEY and CDR2 is SMNVEV (reference sequence). Trimming at V came to 1 base and at J to 2 bases, leaving 10 bases not matched to a gene. V is TRBV27 and J is TRBJ2-3; 9 bases line up with TRBD1. The TCR was taken from a woman in her 40s with COVID-19, enrolled during active disease. The sequenced sample was peripheral blood. Here the CDR3 DNA reads TGTGCCAGCAGTTTATTTAGGATGGGACAGGGCCCCACAGATACGCAGTATTTT. Protein product: CASSLFRMGQGPTDTQYF.